This paragraph reports one T cell receptor beta chain. Its antigen is as yet unknown. The primer mix had 60 Vbeta and 13 Jbeta primers. TCRdb's table, derived via immunoSEQ multiplex PCR, lists solely in-frame clones and lacks some. The sample holds some 200,000 clones, just under 85% seen once. Trimming took 7 bases from V and 2 from J; bases not matched to a gene: 2. Germline V CDR1 and CDR2: LNHDA, SQIVND (reference sequence). The CDR3 is 14 residues long. These data originate in a study of cytomegalovirus exposure and HLA in healthy donors. Study results and limitations: Usually a TCR sequence was rare, but some public TCRs were found in many donors. High specificity and sensitivity for cytomegalovirus status were reported for the classifier. With further analysis later on, most CMV-associated TCR beta chains appeared HLA-restricted.

The chain joins TRBV19 to TRBJ1-2; TRBD1 matches 12 bases. The TCR comes from a woman aged 40 to 50 in good health and CMV-seronegative. The sequencing sample was made of PBMCs. CDR3 DNA: TGTGCCAGTATGGGGACAGGGGGCAACTATGGCTACACCTTC. It specifies CASMGTGGNYGYTF.